This TCR beta chain was captured in a study of T cell responses to AZD1222 COVID-19 vaccine (dated by TCRdb to the early 2020s). Regarding the study in general: TCR sequencing covered some 250 trial participants: nearly 210 given two doses of AZD1222 and some 25 given two doses of MenACWY control vaccine. Enrollment into the trials was organized by age into subgroups of 18-55, 56-69 and 70-plus years, and those subgroups contained around 150, 28 and 57 TCR-sequenced participants, respectively. Overall results and qualifications from the work: The 56-69-year group was small, and its depth increase did not reach significance, likely because of low power. A significant rise in spike-specific TCR breadth and depth was observed after two AZD1222 doses relative to day 0 and relative to MenACWY recipients. Participants were mostly white British and included more females than males, and it was suggested by the authors that clonal diversity may have been underestimated. CD4 TCRs associated with the vaccine covered the entire spike protein, and the dominant responses were in regions 160-218 and 743-854. Only five to seven AZD1222 recipients were SARS-CoV-2 seropositive at baseline, limiting conclusions about previously exposed vaccinees. Because no day 14 peak-response samples were available, repertoires were characterized only after the peak T cell response. Nearly half of unique spike-specific TCRs reportedly recognized epitopes outside regions mutated in the B.1.351 and B.1.1.7 variants.

This clone was found once. Its antigen is not yet known. No much larger clone exists at a distance of one base, and base qualities are not known. What this sample's time point label stands for: baseline before first vaccination. What this sample's treatment or condition label stands for: meningococcal conjugate vaccine given as trial control. Vaccinee samples were obtained from the UK trials COV001 and COV002, which included a single-blind randomized controlled phase 2/3 trial of AZD1222 (ChAdOx1 nCoV-19) in healthy adults. Trial participant PBMC samples were collected at day 0 and day 28 after the second dose for TCRbeta chain sequencing. The CDR3 regions of human TCRbeta chains were subjected to immunosequencing. On the authors' methods: TCRs in the repertoires were compared against a reference library of SARS-CoV-2-specific TCRs that had been generated with the MIRA antigen-specificity platform. Breadth was defined as the fraction of unique TCRs that were SARS-CoV-2-associated, and depth was defined as the fraction of total T cells that were SARS-CoV-2-associated. Using the MIRA data, every spike-specific TCR was mapped to the spike region that the TCR reacted to and assigned to either a CD4 or a CD8 class. Log10-transformed breadth and depth values were compared by one-way ANOVA with Sidak's multiple comparisons tests. TCRdb limited this immuneACCESS table to in-frame rearrangements with V and J called. A share of clones is missing; checked studies link under half to unresolved V genes, and the rest is unexplained. The V and J calls and clone size were taken over from that table, and D and trimming were inferred from the DNA. This sample lists 120,000 or so clones; just over 85% were detected once. The top ten clonotypes cover 18% of the sample.

The specimen comprised peripheral blood, sampled on day 0 of MenACWY control vaccination. The clonotype comes from an adult in good health.

For the CDR3, the sequence is CASTLGGGYTF. The DNA is as follows: TGTGCCAGCACACTAGGGGGCGGCTACACCTTC. The chain is encoded by TRBV28 joined to TRBJ1-2, with TRBD1 identical over 7 junction bases. From the cysteine through the phenylalanine, the CDR3 covers 11 amino acids. Only CDR3 DNA is held: 33 bases, read in frame from base 1. The V end gives up 7 bases and the J end 8 bases, leaving 4 bases in the junction not matched to a gene. From the germline V gene, CDR1 is MDHEN and CDR2 is SYDVKM.